The clone carrying this TCR beta chain occurred many times. Amplified TCR beta CDR3 regions derived from RNA transcripts. HTBI primers were used for first-round RT-PCR of the TCR CDR3. TCRdb re-analysed the multiplex PCR reads in MiXCR, keeping a single row per CDR3 protein. The table includes around 390,000 distinct CDR3 sequences, 13% to 15% detected once. This sample was included in a study of T cells in Graves' hyperthyroidism and ophthalmopathy. CDR1 SGHTA and CDR2 FQGTGA come from the germline V gene. V shed 2 bases, J shed 4 bases, and the junction held 6 bases outside the gene matches. The length of the CDR3 is 15 residues.

The sequence was obtained from a woman aged 30 to 39 with Graves' ophthalmopathy. Sequenced input: blood. The V and J genes are TRBV7-3 and TRBJ2-5; 8 bases are shared with TRBD1. CDR3 sequence reads: CASSLRTGMLETQYF. In DNA, the CDR3 is TGTGCCAGCAGCTTACGGACAGGGATGCTAGAGACCCAGTACTTC.